Below, 20 T cell receptor beta chains from the same sample are listed, as sequenced in a study of neurological immune-mediated disorders. Each CDR3 protein is one row after TCRdb ran MiXCR on the 5' RACE reads. Counted here are approximately 85,000 distinct CDR3 sequences, 3.5% to 5.5% occurring once; the ten biggest clones make up approximately 5.8%. The time point here: longitudinal time-point 3. Sequenced material: PBMCs. These receptors were collected from an older woman with multiple sclerosis.

This clonotype was counted many times. The chain joins TRBV28 to TRBJ2-7; 9 nucleotides agree with TRBD1. The germline V gene has CDR1 MDHEN and CDR2 SYDVKM. The CDR3 is 15 residues long. V gave up 7 bases and J gave up 5 bases; unmatched junction bases: 12. CDR3 protein: CASTREGQGLDEQYF. The CDR3 DNA reads TGTGCCAGCACCCGTGAGGGACAGGGTTTGGACGAGCAGTACTTC.

This clonotype appeared many times. The chain combines TRBV3-1 with TRBJ1-4; 8 bases map to TRBD1. After removal of 5 bases from V and 5 bases from J, the junction contained 7 bases not matched to a gene. Germline CDR1 reads LGHDT; CDR2 reads YNNKEL (reference sequence). The CDR3 has 15 residues. The CDR3 DNA sequence: TGTGCCAGCAGCACGAGCAGGGGGCGAAATGAAAAACTGTTTTTT. It is translated as CASSTSRGRNEKLFF.

The table lists this clonotype with a few counts. This chain links TRBV25-1 with TRBJ1-6; 9 nucleotides agree with TRBD1. Germline values: CDR1 MGHDK, CDR2 SYGVNS. Unmatched junction bases numbered 8, after V lost 8 bases and J lost 9 bases. The CDR3 covers 14 residues. The CDR3 reads CASARQGDISPLHF. CDR3 DNA: TGTGCCAGCGCTAGACAGGGGGATATTTCACCCCTCCACTTT.

This clonotype has ten or more counts. This chain uses TRBV6-5 with TRBJ1-5; TRBD1 agrees at 8 bases. Germline V lookup: CDR1 MNHEY, CDR2 SVGAGI. Trimming at V came to 5 bases and at J to 3 bases, leaving 9 bases not matched to a gene. The CDR3 totals 16 residues. The CDR3 region has the DNA TGTGCCAGCAGTGATACCGGACAGGGCAACAATCAGCCCCAGCATTTT. Translation gives CASSDTGQGNNQPQHF.

This clonotype was recorded many times. The J gene is TRBJ1-1, the V gene TRBV3-1, with D hard to call. The V end was cut by 1 base, the J end by 5 bases, with 14 bases between. This CDR3 has 15 residues. Germline CDR1 is LGHDT and CDR2 is YNNKEL (reference sequence). The CDR3 reads CASSQAVGGGTEAFF. The CDR3 region has the DNA TGTGCCAGCAGCCAAGCGGTGGGTGGCGGGACTGAAGCTTTCTTT.

There are a few counts of this clonotype. This chain connects TRBV7-9 to TRBJ1-4; 7 bases match TRBD1. The CDR3 has 14 residues. Trimming took 5 bases from V and 7 from J; bases not matched to a gene: 7. Germline V lookup: CDR1 SEHNR, CDR2 FQNEAQ (reference sequence). CDR3 residues: CASSTQGNGEKLFF. The CDR3, as DNA: TGTGCCAGCAGCACACAGGGGAATGGTGAAAAACTGTTTTTT.

There are many counts of this clonotype. The V gene is TRBV12-3 or TRBV12-4, the J gene TRBJ2-4; possibly TRBD1 for D (5 bases). Trimming pared 4 bases from V and 4 bases from J, leaving 17 bases between. CDR3 size: 16 residues. CDR3 coding DNA: TGTGCCAGCAGTTCGCAGGGATCAGGGATGAAAAACATTCAGTACTTC. It specifies CASSSQGSGMKNIQYF.

The table lists this clonotype with many counts. The V gene is TRBV6-6, the J gene TRBJ1-3; 7 nucleotides align to TRBD1. V was clipped by 5 bases and J by 0 bases; unmatched bases: 4. The germline CDR1 and CDR2 sequences are MNHNY and SVGAGI (reference sequence). The CDR3 sequence is 15 residues long. CDR3 bases: TGTGCCAGCAGTAGGGACAGCGGCTCTGGAAACACCATATATTTT. This encodes CASSRDSGSGNTIYF.

There are many counts of this clonotype. This chain connects TRBV12-3 or TRBV12-4 to TRBJ2-7; possibly TRBD1 for D (6 bases). This CDR3 is 15 amino acids long. V was shortened by 5 bases and J by 2 bases, with 16 bases between the two germline ends. In DNA form, the CDR3 reads TGTGCCAGCAGTCTGCCCCAGGGGCGCCCCTACGAGCAGTACTTC. The encoded protein is CASSLPQGRPYEQYF.

This clonotype was seen at least ten times. J is TRBJ2-5 and V is TRBV27, with 7 bases lining up with TRBD1. Germline V gene lookup returns CDR1 MNHEY and CDR2 SMNVEV (reference sequence). Trimming removed 6 bases from V and 5 bases from J; junction bases left unmatched: 12. The CDR3 consists of 15 residues. Written as DNA, the CDR3 is TGTGCCAGCAGCCAGATCAGGGGGTCCGGGGAGACCCAGTACTTC. Protein product: CASSQIRGSGETQYF.

This clonotype was seen at least ten times. V gene TRBV7-8 combines with J gene TRBJ2-1; tentatively, D is TRBD1 (5 bases). The CDR3 sequence is 13 residues long. V was clipped by 5 bases and J by 6 bases, with 11 bases between them. Looked up from germline, CDR1 is SGHVS and CDR2 is FQNEAQ. The CDR3 DNA sequence: TGTGCCAGCAGCACCCTCAGGGTCAATGAGCAGTTCTTC. As protein: CASSTLRVNEQFF.

This clonotype was seen repeatedly, ten times or more. The gene calls are TRBV6-5 and TRBJ1-1; D perhaps matches TRBD1 (6 bases). Per the germline V gene, CDR1 is MNHEY and CDR2 is SVGAGI. The CDR3 length is 16 residues. Between the trimmed V and J ends, which lost 5 bases and 5 bases, there was a span of 21 bases. Written as DNA, the CDR3 is TGTGCCAGCAGTAATGGGTGGGGGGGGGCGCAGACTGAAGCTTTCTTT. Its protein product is CASSNGWGGAQTEAFF.

J is TRBJ1-2 and V is TRBV19; 7 nucleotides match TRBD1. V shed 6 bases, J shed 7 bases, and the junction held 5 bases outside the gene matches. The CDR3 is 12 residues long. The germline gives CDR1 LNHDA, CDR2 SQIVND (reference sequence). CDR3 bases: TGTGCCAGTAGACCCCGGACAGGTGGCTACACCTTC. This gives the protein CASRPRTGGYTF.

This clonotype was recorded many times. The chain employs TRBV20-1 and TRBJ2-2, with a weak D call TRBD2 (7 bases). CDR3 length equals 15 residues. Trimming left V 5 bases short and J 1 base short, with 14 bases between. From germline, CDR1 is DFQATT and CDR2 SNEGSKA (reference sequence). The DNA of the CDR3 is TGCAGTGCTTGGTGGGGGGGCAAGAACACCGGGGAGCTGTTTTTT. Protein sequence: CSAWWGGKNTGELFF.

The table lists this clonotype with many counts. The rearrangement uses TRBV5-6 and TRBJ2-1; no reliable D call. Germline CDR1 is SGHDT and CDR2 is YYEEEE. The CDR3 is made up of 14 amino acids. Trimming removed 1 base at V and 5 bases at J, with 10 bases between. The CDR3 loop reads CASSLIRFHNEQFF. In nucleotides, the CDR3 is TGTGCCAGCAGCTTGATCAGGTTCCACAATGAGCAGTTCTTC.

This clonotype showed up many times. The rearrangement joins TRBV5-6 to TRBJ2-1; the D gene is possibly TRBD1 (6 bases). The CDR3 covers 15 residues. The V and J ends lost 2 bases and 6 bases respectively, with 15 bases between them. Looked up from germline, CDR1 is SGHDT and CDR2 is YYEEEE. The CDR3 sequence: CASSFKGVGVNEQFF. In DNA, the CDR3 is TGTGCCAGCAGCTTCAAGGGGGTTGGGGTCAATGAGCAGTTCTTC.

This clonotype was detected many times. The chain links TRBV28 to TRBJ2-5, with 7 bases that match TRBD1. The CDR3 length is 15 residues. CDR1 is MDHEN and CDR2 is SYDVKM in the germline V gene. Trimming took 2 bases from V and 1 from J; bases not matched to a gene: 4. The CDR3 spells CASSLIQGIQETQYF. As DNA, the CDR3 is TGTGCCAGCAGTTTAATACAGGGGATCCAAGAGACCCAGTACTTC.

In this sample, this clonotype turned up a few times. This chain links TRBV7-9 with TRBJ1-5; no definite D call. The germline gives CDR1 SEHNR, CDR2 FQNEAQ (reference sequence). V lost 2 bases and J 4 bases, leaving 9 bases between the germline ends. The CDR3 extends over 14 amino acids. CDR3 DNA sequence: TGTGCCAGCAGCTTAAACGGAGTAAATCAGCCCCAGCATTTT. It is translated as CASSLNGVNQPQHF.

There are a few counts of this clonotype. V and J are TRBV29-1 and TRBJ1-1, with 11 bases that match TRBD1. Germline V CDR1 and CDR2: SQVTM, ANQGSEA. The trim removed 4 bases at V and 5 bases at J, leaving 9 bases unmatched. This CDR3 has 15 residues. The CDR3 is CSVGGTGGRVTEAFF. CDR3 in DNA: TGCAGCGTTGGGGGGACAGGGGGACGGGTGACTGAAGCTTTCTTT.

This clonotype occurred many times. The gene calls are TRBV4-2 and TRBJ2-2; D is possibly TRBD2 (6 bases). V was trimmed by 1 base and J by 5 bases, leaving 14 bases between them. Germline lookup yields CDR1 LGHNA and CDR2 YNFKEQ. CDR3 length: 16 amino acids. The CDR3 nucleotides are TGTGCCAGCAGCCAAGGGAGGGCAGTCGGGACCGGGGAGCTGTTTTTT. Amino acid sequence: CASSQGRAVGTGELFF.